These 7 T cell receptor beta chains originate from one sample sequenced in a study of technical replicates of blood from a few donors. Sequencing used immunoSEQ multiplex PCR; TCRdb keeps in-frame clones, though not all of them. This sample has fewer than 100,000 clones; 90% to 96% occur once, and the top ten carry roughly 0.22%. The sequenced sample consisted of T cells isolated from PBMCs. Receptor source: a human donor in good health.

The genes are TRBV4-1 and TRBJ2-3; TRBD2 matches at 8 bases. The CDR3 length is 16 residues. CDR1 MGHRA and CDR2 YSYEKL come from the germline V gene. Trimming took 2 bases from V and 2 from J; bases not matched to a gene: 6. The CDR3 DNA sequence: TGCGCCAGCAGCCAAATAAGCGGGGGCTTCACAGATACGCAGTATTTT. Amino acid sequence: CASSQISGGFTDTQYF.

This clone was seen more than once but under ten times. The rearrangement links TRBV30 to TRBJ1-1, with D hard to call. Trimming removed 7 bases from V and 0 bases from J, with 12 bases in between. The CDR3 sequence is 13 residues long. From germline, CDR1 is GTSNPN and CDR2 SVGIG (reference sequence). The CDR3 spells CAFLPVMNTEAFF. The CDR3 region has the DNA TGTGCCTTTCTTCCGGTTATGAACACTGAAGCTTTCTTT.

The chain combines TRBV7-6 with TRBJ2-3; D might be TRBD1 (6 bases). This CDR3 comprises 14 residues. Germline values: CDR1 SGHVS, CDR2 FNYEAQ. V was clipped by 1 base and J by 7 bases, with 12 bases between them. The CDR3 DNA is TGTGCCAGCAGCTTAGAAGGGGGTATGAATACGCAGTATTTT. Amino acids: CASSLEGGMNTQYF.

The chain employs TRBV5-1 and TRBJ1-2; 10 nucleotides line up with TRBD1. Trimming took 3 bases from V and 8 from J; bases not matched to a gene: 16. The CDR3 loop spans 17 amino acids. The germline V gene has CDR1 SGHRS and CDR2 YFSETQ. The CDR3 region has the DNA TGCGCCAGCAGCTCACATGCGTCGGGACAGGGGCGGGAAGGCTACACCTTC. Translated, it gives CASSSHASGQGREGYTF.

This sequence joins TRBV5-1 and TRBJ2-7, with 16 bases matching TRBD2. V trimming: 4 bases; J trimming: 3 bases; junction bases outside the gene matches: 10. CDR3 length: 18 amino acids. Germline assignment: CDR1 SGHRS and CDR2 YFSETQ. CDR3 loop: CASSPGLAGGSTFYEQYF. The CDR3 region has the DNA TGCGCCAGCAGCCCGGGACTAGCGGGAGGGTCCACATTCTACGAGCAGTACTTC.

The CDR3 spells CASRFGPSGDRDTQYF. The CDR3 DNA is TGTGCCAGCAGATTTGGGCCGTCGGGAGATCGAGATACGCAGTATTTT. The chain recombines TRBV7-9 with TRBJ2-3, with D tentatively TRBD2 (6 bases). The CDR3 loop spans 16 amino acids. Trimming removed 6 bases at V and 5 bases at J, with 21 bases between. Germline CDR1 reads SEHNR; CDR2 reads FQNEAQ (reference sequence).

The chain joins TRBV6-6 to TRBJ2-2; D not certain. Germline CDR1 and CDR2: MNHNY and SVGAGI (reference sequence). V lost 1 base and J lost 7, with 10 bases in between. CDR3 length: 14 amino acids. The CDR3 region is CASSYLQAGGELFF. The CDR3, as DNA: TGTGCCAGCAGTTACTTGCAGGCTGGCGGGGAGCTGTTTTTT.